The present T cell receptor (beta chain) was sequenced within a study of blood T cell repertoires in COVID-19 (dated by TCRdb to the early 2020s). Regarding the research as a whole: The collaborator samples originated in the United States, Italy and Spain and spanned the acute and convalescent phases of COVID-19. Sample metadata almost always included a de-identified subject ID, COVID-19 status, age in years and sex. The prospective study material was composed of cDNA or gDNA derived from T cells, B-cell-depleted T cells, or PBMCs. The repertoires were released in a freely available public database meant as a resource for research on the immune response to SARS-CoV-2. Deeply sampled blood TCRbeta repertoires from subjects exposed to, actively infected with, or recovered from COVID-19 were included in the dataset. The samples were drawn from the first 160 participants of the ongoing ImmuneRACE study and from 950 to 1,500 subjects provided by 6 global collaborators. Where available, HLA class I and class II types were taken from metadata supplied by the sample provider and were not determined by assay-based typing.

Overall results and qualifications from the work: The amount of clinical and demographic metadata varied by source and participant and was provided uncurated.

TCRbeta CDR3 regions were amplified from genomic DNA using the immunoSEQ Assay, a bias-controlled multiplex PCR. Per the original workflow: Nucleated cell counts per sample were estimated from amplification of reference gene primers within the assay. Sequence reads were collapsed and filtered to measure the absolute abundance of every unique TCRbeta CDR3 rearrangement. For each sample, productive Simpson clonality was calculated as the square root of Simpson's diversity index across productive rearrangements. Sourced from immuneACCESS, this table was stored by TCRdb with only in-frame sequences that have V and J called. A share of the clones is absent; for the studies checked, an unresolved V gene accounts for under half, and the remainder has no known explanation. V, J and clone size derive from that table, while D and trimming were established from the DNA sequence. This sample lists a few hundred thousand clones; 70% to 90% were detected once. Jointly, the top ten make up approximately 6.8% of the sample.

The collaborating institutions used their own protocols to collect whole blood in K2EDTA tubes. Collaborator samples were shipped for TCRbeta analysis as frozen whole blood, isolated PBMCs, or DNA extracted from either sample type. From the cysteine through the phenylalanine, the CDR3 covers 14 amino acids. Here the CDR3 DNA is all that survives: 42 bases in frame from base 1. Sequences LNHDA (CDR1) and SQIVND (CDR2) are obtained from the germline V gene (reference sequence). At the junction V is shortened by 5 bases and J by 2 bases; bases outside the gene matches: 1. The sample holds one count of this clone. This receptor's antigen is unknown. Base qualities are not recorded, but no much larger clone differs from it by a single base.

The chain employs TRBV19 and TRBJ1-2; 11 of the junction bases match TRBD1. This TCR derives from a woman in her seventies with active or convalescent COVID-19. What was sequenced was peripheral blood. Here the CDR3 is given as CASSGDRGNYGYTF. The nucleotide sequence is TGTGCCAGTAGTGGGGACAGGGGGAACTATGGCTACACCTTC.